Below, 20 T cell receptor beta chains from the same sample are listed, as sequenced in a study of cytomegalovirus exposure and HLA in healthy donors. Data came from immunoSEQ multiplex PCR; TCRdb stores just in-frame clones and leaves some out. The table lists around 190,000 clones, roughly nine tenths of them singletons. Sequencing input: PBMCs. The receptors were sampled from a man aged 25 to 40 in good health and CMV-seropositive.

V usage is TRBV6-6 and J usage is TRBJ1-5; possibly TRBD1 for D (6 bases). The CDR3 length is 16 residues. CDR1 and CDR2 from the germline V gene are MNHNY and SVGAGI (reference sequence). V was pared by 6 bases and J by 2 bases, with 17 bases between. The CDR3 nucleotides read TGTGCCAGCAGCAGCAGGGGAAATATGGGCAATCAGCCCCAGCATTTT. It is translated as CASSSRGNMGNQPQHF.

As to this clone: The same CDR3 arises from other DNA sequences in this sample as well. CDR3: CASSPSGGRYNEQFF. The CDR3 region has the DNA TGTGCCAGCAGCCCAAGCGGTGGGCGCTACAATGAGCAGTTCTTC. This chain uses TRBV9 with TRBJ2-1, with D maybe TRBD2 (5 bases). V was shortened by 4 bases and J by 3 bases, with 14 bases between the two germline ends. The length of the CDR3 is 15 residues. Germline V gene sequence: CDR1 SGDLS, CDR2 YYNGEE. The full variable domain, its missing parts supplied by reference TRBV9 and TRBJ2-1, is DSGVTQTPKHLITATGQRVTLRCSPRSGDLSVYWYQQSLDQGLQFLIQYYNGEERAKGNILERFSAQQFPDLHSELNLSSLELGDSALYFCASSPSGGRYNEQFFGPGTRLTVL.

The V and J genes are TRBV9 and TRBJ2-1; 7 nucleotides agree with TRBD1. The germline CDR1 and CDR2 sequences are SGDLS and YYNGEE. V lost 4 bases, J lost 4 bases, and 14 bases stayed unmatched. The CDR3 has 17 amino acids. In DNA, the CDR3 is TGTGCCAGCAGCCCAAGGGGCAGGGGGAAACCTTACAATGAGCAGTTCTTC. Translation: CASSPRGRGKPYNEQFF.

The V and J genes are TRBV29-1 and TRBJ1-5; D is unresolved. V shed 5 bases and J shed 1 base, with 9 bases lying between them. This CDR3 region has 13 residues. Germline V gives CDR1 SQVTM, CDR2 ANQGSEA. This CDR3 reads CSVSGNSNQPQHF. The CDR3 bases are TGCAGCGTTAGCGGTAACAGCAATCAGCCCCAGCATTTT.

This clone was recorded a few times. The chain recombines TRBV11-3 with TRBJ1-2, with D perhaps TRBD1 (5 bases). The CDR3 is 17 residues long. Per the germline V gene, CDR1 is SGHNT and CDR2 is YENEEA. V lost 6 bases and J lost 0, with 20 bases in between. The CDR3 here is CASSPITAGRANYGYTF. CDR3 nucleotides: TGTGCCAGCAGTCCCATCACAGCAGGGCGAGCTAACTATGGCTACACCTTC.

The rearrangement links TRBV18 to TRBJ2-7; 8 bases match TRBD1. CDR3 length: 17 residues. Germline V gene data show CDR1 as KGHSH and CDR2 as LQKENI. Trimming removed 3 bases from V and 6 bases from J; junction bases left unmatched: 16. The CDR3 DNA sequence: TGTGCCAGCTCACCTTCCACAACAGGGGGATTTGGCGGCGAGCAGTACTTC. It yields the protein CASSPSTTGGFGGEQYF.

The chain combines TRBV15 with TRBJ1-1; the D is unclear. In germline, CDR1 is LNHNV, CDR2 YYDKDF (reference sequence). The CDR3 totals 14 residues. The germline V and J ends were trimmed by 8 bases and 0 bases, with 13 bases remaining between them. In nucleotides, the CDR3 is TGTGCCACCGCCCCGAGGTGGCTGAACACTGAAGCTTTCTTT. This encodes CATAPRWLNTEAFF.

The V call is TRBV18, the J call TRBJ2-6; a weak D match, TRBD2 (7 bases). Trimming removed 2 bases from V and 4 bases from J, with 12 bases in between. The CDR3 is made up of 16 amino acids. From germline, CDR1 is KGHSH and CDR2 LQKENI. CDR3 DNA: TGTGCCAGCTCACCATTGGGGGGGCCCGGGGCCAACGTCCTGACTTTC. It is translated as CASSPLGGPGANVLTF.

CDR3 residues: CASSLGEVGNEKLFF. The CDR3 DNA reads as TGTGCCAGCAGCTTAGGAGAGGTGGGGAATGAAAAACTGTTTTTT. The chain has TRBV7-9 and TRBJ1-4, with D hard to call. The germline gives CDR1 SEHNR, CDR2 FQNEAQ (reference sequence). The CDR3 length is 15 residues. Trimming removed 1 base from V and 5 bases from J, with 11 bases in between.

The J gene is TRBJ1-4, the V gene TRBV30; no reliable D call. This CDR3 contains 14 residues. Trimming removed 0 bases from V and 10 bases from J, with 15 bases in between. The germline V gene encodes CDR1 GTSNPN and CDR2 SVGIG (reference sequence). CDR3 in amino acids: CAWSVQGSLGKLFF. In DNA, the CDR3 is TGTGCCTGGAGTGTACAAGGATCCTTAGGAAAACTGTTTTTT. Based on the CDR3 plus reference TRBV30 and TRBJ1-4, the full variable domain is SQTIHQWPATLVQPVGSPLSLECTVEGTSNPNLYWYRQAAGRGLQLLFYSVGIGQISSEVPQNLSASRPQDRQFILSSKKLLLSDSGFYLCAWSVQGSLGKLFFGSGTQLSVL.

As to this clone: In the same sample, other DNA sequences code for this CDR3. V is TRBV6-5 and J is TRBJ1-5; possibly TRBD1 for D (6 bases). Germline CDR1 and CDR2: MNHEY and SVGAGI. Trimming removed 6 bases at V and 1 base at J, with 7 bases between. This CDR3 region has 13 residues. In nucleotides, the CDR3 is TGTGCCAGCAGCCAGGGGAGCAATCAGCCCCAGCATTTT. Its protein is CASSQGSNQPQHF.

The chain carries TRBV7-9 and TRBJ2-1; D not resolved. This CDR3 comprises 11 residues. From germline, CDR1 is SEHNR and CDR2 FQNEAQ (reference sequence). Deletions cut 0 bases from V and 10 bases from J, with 4 bases between. DNA of the CDR3: TGTGCCAGCAGCTTAGCCCGGGAGCAGTTCTTC. Its translation is CASSLAREQFF.

The rearrangement joins TRBV7-7 to TRBJ2-5; the D gene is possibly TRBD2 (7 bases). This CDR3 contains 14 residues. The V end lost 3 bases, the J end lost 4 bases, and 12 bases lay between the germline ends. Looked up from germline, CDR1 is SSHAT and CDR2 is FNYEAQ (reference sequence). In DNA form, the CDR3 reads TGTGCCAGCAGCTTTTCGGGGGGCGGAGAGACCCAGTACTTC. It is translated as CASSFSGGGETQYF. Supplemented by reference TRBV7-7 and TRBJ2-5, the full variable domain reads GAGVSQSPRYKVTKRGQDVTLRCDPISSHATLYWYQQALGQGPEFLTYFNYEAQPDKSGLPSDRFSAERPEGSISTLTIQRTEQRDSAMYRCASSFSGGGETQYFGPGTRLLVL.

V usage is TRBV6-1 and J usage is TRBJ2-3; D ambiguous. V gave up 5 bases and J gave up 0 bases, with 12 bases separating them. Germline values: CDR1 MNHNS, CDR2 SASEGT. The CDR3 is 15 residues long. The CDR3 DNA reads TGTGCCAGCAGTCAAACTTTGGGTAGCACAGATACGCAGTATTTT. This sequence encodes CASSQTLGSTDTQYF.

The chain joins TRBV7-9 to TRBJ2-1; the D gene is possibly TRBD2 (6 bases). Germline V gene data show CDR1 as SEHNR and CDR2 as FQNEAQ (reference sequence). Trimming left V 6 bases short and J 0 bases short, with 15 bases between. This CDR3 comprises 16 residues. CDR3 loop: CASSPGTYSSYNEQFF. CDR3 DNA sequence: TGTGCCAGCAGTCCCGGGACTTATAGCTCCTACAATGAGCAGTTCTTC. The whole variable domain, filled in from reference TRBV7-9 and TRBJ2-1, reads DTGVSQNPRHKITKRGQNVTFRCDPISEHNRLYWYRQTLGQGPEFLTYFQNEAQLEKSRLLSDRFSAERPKGSFSTLEIQRTEQGDSAMYLCASSPGTYSSYNEQFFGPGTRLTVL.

The chain employs TRBV9 and TRBJ1-1; possible D gene TRBD1, 5 bases. The CDR3 extends over 14 amino acids. Trimming stripped 4 bases from V and 5 bases from J, with 15 bases between. Germline V gene lookup returns CDR1 SGDLS and CDR2 YYNGEE. This CDR3 is CASSQEGGGTEAFF. The DNA of the CDR3 is TGTGCCAGCAGCCAGGAGGGCGGGGGGACTGAAGCTTTCTTT.

The chain carries TRBV27 and TRBJ2-3; D gene unclear. Germline CDR1 reads MNHEY; CDR2 reads SMNVEV (reference sequence). CDR3 size: 13 residues. V was clipped by 8 bases and J by 0 bases, with 9 bases between them. CDR3 sequence (DNA): TGTGCCAGCTCAATGGTTAGCACAGATACGCAGTATTTT. Protein product: CASSMVSTDTQYF.

This rearrangement joins TRBV19 to TRBJ2-6; D is undetermined. The length of the CDR3 is 14 residues. Germline CDR1 reads LNHDA; CDR2 reads SQIVND (reference sequence). The ends were cut back, 3 bases at V and 0 bases at J, with 3 bases in the middle. The DNA of the CDR3 is TGTGCCAGTAGTATGGTCTCTGGGGCCAACGTCCTGACTTTC. Translating gives CASSMVSGANVLTF.

The CDR3, as DNA: TGTGCCTGGAGTGAAAGAGGGAACACTGAAGCTTTCTTT. This translates into CAWSERGNTEAFF. The J gene is TRBJ1-1, the V gene TRBV30; D unresolved. V gave up 1 base and J gave up 1 base, with 7 bases separating them. Germline V lookup: CDR1 GTSNPN, CDR2 SVGIG (reference sequence). The CDR3 totals 13 residues.

The rearrangement uses TRBV7-8 and TRBJ2-7, with 12 nucleotides matching TRBD2. The V and J ends lost 5 bases and 5 bases, in that order; junction bases with no gene match: 4. Germline V gene data show CDR1 as SGHVS and CDR2 as FQNEAQ. The CDR3 length is 14 residues. CDR3 amino acids: CASSRTSGEHEQYF. In DNA, the CDR3 is TGTGCCAGCAGCCGGACTAGCGGGGAGCACGAGCAGTACTTC.